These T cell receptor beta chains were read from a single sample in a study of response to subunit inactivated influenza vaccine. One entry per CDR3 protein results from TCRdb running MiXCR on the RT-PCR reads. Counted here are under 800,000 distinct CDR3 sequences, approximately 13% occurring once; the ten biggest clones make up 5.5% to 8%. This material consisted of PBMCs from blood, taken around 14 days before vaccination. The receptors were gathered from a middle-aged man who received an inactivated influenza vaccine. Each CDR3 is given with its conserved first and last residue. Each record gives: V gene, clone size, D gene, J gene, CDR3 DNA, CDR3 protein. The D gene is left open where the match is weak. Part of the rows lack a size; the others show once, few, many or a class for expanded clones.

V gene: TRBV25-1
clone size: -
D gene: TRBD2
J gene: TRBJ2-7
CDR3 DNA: TGTGCCAGCAGTGAATCTTACCCCGGGACTAGCAGCTCCTACGAGCAGTACTTC
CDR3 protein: CASSESYPGTSSSYEQYF

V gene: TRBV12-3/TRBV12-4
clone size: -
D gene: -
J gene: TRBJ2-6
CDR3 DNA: TGTGCCAGCAGTATTGGACAGTCTGGGGCCAACGTCCTGACTTTC
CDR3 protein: CASSIGQSGANVLTF

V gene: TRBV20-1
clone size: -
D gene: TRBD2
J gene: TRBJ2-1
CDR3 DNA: TGCAGTGCTAGACGGGGACTAGCGAGTCCCTACAATGAGCAGTTCTTC
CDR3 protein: CSARRGLASPYNEQFF

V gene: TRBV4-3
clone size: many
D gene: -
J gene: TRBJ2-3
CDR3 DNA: TGCGCCAGCAGCCAAGATAGGCTACTCTATAGCACAGATACGCAGTATTTT
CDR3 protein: CASSQDRLLYSTDTQYF

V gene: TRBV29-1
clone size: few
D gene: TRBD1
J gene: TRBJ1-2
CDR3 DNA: TGCAGCGTTGCCGACAGGGGGCTTGGTGGCTACACCTTC
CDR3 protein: CSVADRGLGGYTF

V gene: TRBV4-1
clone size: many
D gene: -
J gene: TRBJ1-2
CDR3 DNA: TGTGCCAGCAGCCAAGATCCGGGGAACTATGGCTACACCTTC
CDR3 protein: CASSQDPGNYGYTF

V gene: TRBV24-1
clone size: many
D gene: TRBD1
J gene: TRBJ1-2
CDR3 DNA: TGTGCCACCAGTGATGGGACAGGGGGCAACTATGGCTACACCTTC
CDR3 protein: CATSDGTGGNYGYTF

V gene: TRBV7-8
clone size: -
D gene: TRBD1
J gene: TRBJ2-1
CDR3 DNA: TGTGCCAGCAGCTTAGGGAGACAGGGGCCGTCTAGCTCCTACAATGAGCAGTTCTTC
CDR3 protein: CASSLGRQGPSSSYNEQFF

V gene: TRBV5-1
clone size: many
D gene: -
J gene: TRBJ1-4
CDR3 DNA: TGCGCCAGCAGAGCAACTAATGAAAAACTGTTTTTT
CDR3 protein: CASRATNEKLFF

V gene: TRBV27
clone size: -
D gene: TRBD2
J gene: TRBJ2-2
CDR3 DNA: TGTGCCAGCAGGGGCGGGGGGTACACCGGGGAGCTGTTTTTT
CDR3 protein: CASRGGGYTGELFF

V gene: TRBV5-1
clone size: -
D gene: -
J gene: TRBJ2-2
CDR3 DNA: TGCGCCAGCAGAAGGACTTCCGAGGGCGGGGAGCTGTTTTTT
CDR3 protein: CASRRTSEGGELFF

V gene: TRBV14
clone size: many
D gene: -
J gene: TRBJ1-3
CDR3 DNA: TGTGCCAGCAGCCATCTGGGGAGTATCTCTGGAAACACCATATATTTT
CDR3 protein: CASSHLGSISGNTIYF

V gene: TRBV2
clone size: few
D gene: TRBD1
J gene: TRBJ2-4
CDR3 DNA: TGTGCCAGCAGTGGGGAAGGCAGGGGGAAGCACTTC
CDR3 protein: CASSGEGRGKHF

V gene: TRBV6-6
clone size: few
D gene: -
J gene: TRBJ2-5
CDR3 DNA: TGTGCCAGCAGAATCGAAGAGACCCAGTACTTC
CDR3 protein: CASRIEETQYF

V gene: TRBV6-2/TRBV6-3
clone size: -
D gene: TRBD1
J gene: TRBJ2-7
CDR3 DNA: TGTGCCAGCAGTTTAGGACGGACAGGACATCCCTACGAGCAGTACTTC
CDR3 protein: CASSLGRTGHPYEQYF

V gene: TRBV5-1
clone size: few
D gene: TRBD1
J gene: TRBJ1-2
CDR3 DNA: TGCGCCAGCAGCTTTCAGGGGGCAGCCCCTGATGGCTACACCTTC
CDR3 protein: CASSFQGAAPDGYTF

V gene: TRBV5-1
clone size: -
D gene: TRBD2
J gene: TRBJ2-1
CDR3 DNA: TGCGCCAGCAGCTTGAGGCCTAGCGGGGGGTACAATGAGCAGTTCTTC
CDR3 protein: CASSLRPSGGYNEQFF

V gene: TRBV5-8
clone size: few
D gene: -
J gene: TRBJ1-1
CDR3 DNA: TGTGCCAGCAGCTTGGCCGGGACGACCTACACTGAAGCTTTCTTT
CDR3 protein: CASSLAGTTYTEAFF

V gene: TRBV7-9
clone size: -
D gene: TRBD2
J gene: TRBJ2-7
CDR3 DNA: TGTGCCAGCAGCCGGATTAGCGGGGGACTTCCATACGAGCAGTACTTC
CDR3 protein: CASSRISGGLPYEQYF

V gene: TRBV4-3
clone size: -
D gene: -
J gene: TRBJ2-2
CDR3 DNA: TGCGCCAGCAGCCATGTAGCCCCCGGGGAGCTGTTTTTT
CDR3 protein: CASSHVAPGELFF

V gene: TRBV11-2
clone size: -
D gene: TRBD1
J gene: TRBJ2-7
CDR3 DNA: TGTGCCAGCAGCCAGGGACAGCTGGATGTGAACGAGCAGTACTTC
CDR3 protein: CASSQGQLDVNEQYF

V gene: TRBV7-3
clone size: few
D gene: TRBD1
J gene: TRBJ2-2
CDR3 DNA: TGTGCCAGCAGCCCGGGACAGGGCGCGGGCACCGGGGAGCTGTTTTTT
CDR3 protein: CASSPGQGAGTGELFF

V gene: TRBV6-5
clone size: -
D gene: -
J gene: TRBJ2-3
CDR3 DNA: TGTGCCAGCAGTTATGGACTTGCTTTCACAGATACGCAGTATTTT
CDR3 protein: CASSYGLAFTDTQYF

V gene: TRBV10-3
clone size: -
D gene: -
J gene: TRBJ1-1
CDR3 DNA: TGTGCCACCCGAGAGAACTCTGAAGCTTTCTTT
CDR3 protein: CATRENSEAFF

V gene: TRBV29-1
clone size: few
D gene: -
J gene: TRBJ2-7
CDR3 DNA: TGCAGCGCTAGGGATGGAATCTCCTACGAGCAGTACTTC
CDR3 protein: CSARDGISYEQYF

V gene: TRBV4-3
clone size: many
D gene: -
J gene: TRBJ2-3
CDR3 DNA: TGCGCCAGCAGCCAAGAAGGGGCCAGGGGCGGGTCCCCAGATACGCAGTATTTT
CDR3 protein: CASSQEGARGGSPDTQYF

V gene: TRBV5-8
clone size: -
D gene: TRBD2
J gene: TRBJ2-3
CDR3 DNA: TGTGCCAGCAGCTTGGCTAGCGGGAGTGATACGCAGTATTTT
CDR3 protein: CASSLASGSDTQYF

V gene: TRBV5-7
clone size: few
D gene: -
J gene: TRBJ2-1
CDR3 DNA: TGTGCCGGGCTAGGTATGACCTTGAATGAGCAGTTCTTC
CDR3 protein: CAGLGMTLNEQFF

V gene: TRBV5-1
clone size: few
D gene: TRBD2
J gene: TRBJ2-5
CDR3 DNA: TGCGCCAGCAGCTTCATCCCACTAGCGGGGGATCAAGAGACCCAGTACTTC
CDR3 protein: CASSFIPLAGDQETQYF

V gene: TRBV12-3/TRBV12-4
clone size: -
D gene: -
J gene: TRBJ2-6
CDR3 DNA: TGTGCCAGCGGGCAGGCTGGGGCCAACGTCCTGACTTTC
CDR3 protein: CASGQAGANVLTF

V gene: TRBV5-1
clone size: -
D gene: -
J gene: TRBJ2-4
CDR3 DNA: TGCGCCAGCAGCCTCGCGGCTGGAGTCGAAAACATTCAGTACTTC
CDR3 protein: CASSLAAGVENIQYF

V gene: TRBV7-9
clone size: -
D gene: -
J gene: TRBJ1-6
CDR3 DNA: TGTGCCAGCAGCTTAACGGACGAAAACCTCCACTTT
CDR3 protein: CASSLTDENLHF

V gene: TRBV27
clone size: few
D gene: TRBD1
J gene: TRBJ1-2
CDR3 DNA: TGTGCCAGCAGTTTAGTACAGGGGGACTATGGCTACACCTTC
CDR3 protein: CASSLVQGDYGYTF

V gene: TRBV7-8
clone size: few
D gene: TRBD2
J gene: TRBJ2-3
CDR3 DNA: TGTGCCAGCAGCTTAGAGGAGGGAGGGGTTCGGACAGATACGCAGTATTTT
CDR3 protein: CASSLEEGGVRTDTQYF

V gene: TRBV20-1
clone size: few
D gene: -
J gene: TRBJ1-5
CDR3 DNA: TGCAGTGCTAGAGACCCGACCCCGCAGCCCCAGCATTTT
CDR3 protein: CSARDPTPQPQHF

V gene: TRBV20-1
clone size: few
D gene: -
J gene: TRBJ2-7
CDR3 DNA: TGCAGTGCTAGAGATCGGGGCGGACCCACCTACGAGCAGTACTTC
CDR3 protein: CSARDRGGPTYEQYF

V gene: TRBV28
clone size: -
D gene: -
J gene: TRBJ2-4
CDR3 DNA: TGTGCCAGCACCCCGAGGGGATTCCTAGCCAAAAACATTCAGTACTTC
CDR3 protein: CASTPRGFLAKNIQYF

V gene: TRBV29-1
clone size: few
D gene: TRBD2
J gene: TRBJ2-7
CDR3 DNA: TGCAGCGTGCGCTTAGCGGGAGAGCAGTACTTC
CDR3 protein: CSVRLAGEQYF

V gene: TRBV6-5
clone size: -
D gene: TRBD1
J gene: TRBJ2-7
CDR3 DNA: TGTGCCAGCAGTTACGCCAGGGGGCCGGGCGAGCAGTACTTC
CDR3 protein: CASSYARGPGEQYF

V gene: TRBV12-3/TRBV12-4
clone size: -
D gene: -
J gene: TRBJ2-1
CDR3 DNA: TGTGCCAGCAGTGAGGGGCTGCATGAGCAGTTCTTC
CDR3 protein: CASSEGLHEQFF

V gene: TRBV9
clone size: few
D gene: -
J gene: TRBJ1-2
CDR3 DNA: TGTGCCAGCAGCTCGTACATCAGTACGGGGGCAGGGAATGGCTACACCTTC
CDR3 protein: CASSSYISTGAGNGYTF

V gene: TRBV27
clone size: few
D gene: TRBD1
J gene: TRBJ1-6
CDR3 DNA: TGTGCCAGCAGTTTCGGACAGGGGGCGAATTCACCCCTCCACTTT
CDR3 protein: CASSFGQGANSPLHF

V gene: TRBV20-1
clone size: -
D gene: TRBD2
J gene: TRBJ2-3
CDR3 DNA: TGCAGTGCAACCGGGACTAGCGGGAGGGCAGATACGCAGTATTTT
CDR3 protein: CSATGTSGRADTQYF

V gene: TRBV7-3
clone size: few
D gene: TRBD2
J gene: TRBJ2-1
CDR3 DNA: TGTGCCAGCAGCTTAGGGTCTAGCGGGAGGGTTAATGAGCAGTTCTTC
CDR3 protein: CASSLGSSGRVNEQFF

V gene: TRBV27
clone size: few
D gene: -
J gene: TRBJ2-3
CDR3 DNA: TGTGCCAGCCGTCGTTCGGGGTTGACAGATACGCAGTATTTT
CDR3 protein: CASRRSGLTDTQYF

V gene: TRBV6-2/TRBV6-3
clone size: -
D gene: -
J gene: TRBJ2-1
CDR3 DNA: TGTGCCAGCAGTCTGCGGACTACCTACAATGAGCAGTTCTTC
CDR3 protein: CASSLRTTYNEQFF

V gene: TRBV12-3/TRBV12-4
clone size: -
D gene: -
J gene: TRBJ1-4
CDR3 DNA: TGTGCCAGCAGTTTGCATCGGTCCTATGAAAAACTGTTTTTT
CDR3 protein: CASSLHRSYEKLFF

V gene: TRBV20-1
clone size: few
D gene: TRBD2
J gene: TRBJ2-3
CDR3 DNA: TGCAGTGCTAGTTTAGCGGGAGATACGCAGTATTTT
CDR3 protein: CSASLAGDTQYF

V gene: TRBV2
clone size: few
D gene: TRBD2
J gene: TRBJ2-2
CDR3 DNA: TGTGCCAGCAGAACGACTAGCCCGAACACCGGGGAGCTGTTTTTT
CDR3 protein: CASRTTSPNTGELFF

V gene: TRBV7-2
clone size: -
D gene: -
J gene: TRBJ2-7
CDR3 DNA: TGTGCCAGCAGCTTAAAAACAGGGACGCGGCAGTACTTC
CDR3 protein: CASSLKTGTRQYF

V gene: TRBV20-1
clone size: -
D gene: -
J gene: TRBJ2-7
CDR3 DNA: TGCAGTGCTAGAGTAGGTGGGCGAACCTACGAGCAGTACTTC
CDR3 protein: CSARVGGRTYEQYF

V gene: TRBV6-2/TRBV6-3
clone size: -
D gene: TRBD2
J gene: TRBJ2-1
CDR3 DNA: TGTGCCAGCAGTACTCGGGGCGGGACTAGCTACAATGAGCACTTCTTC
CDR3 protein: CASSTRGGTSYNEHFF

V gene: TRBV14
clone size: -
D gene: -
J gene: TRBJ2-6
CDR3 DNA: TGTGCCAGCAGCCAAGGTGCCACGGGCCGTTTCTCTGGGGCCAACGTCCTGACTTTC
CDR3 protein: CASSQGATGRFSGANVLTF